This T cell receptor (beta chain) was documented in a study of blood T cell dynamics during melanoma immunotherapy. Study-wide background: Standard first-line treatment here was pembrolizumab or nivolumab plus ipilimumab in metastatic melanoma.

V was clipped by 0 bases and J by 1 base, with 4 bases between them. Per germline, CDR1 SGDLS and CDR2 YYNGEE. This CDR3 comprises 13 residues. Clones were read by immunoSEQ multiplex PCR, and TCRdb kept only the in-frame ones, dropping some. The profile shows around 10,000 clones, 75% to 90% of them singletons. Time point: pre-treatment baseline. Sequencing was performed on blood, taken from a patient treated with checkpoint blockade. V is TRBV9 and J is TRBJ1-1; D gene unclear. This receptor was taken from a human donor with melanoma. The CDR3 nucleotides read TGTGCCAGCAGCGTAGGAAGGAACACTGAAGCTTTCTTT. Amino acid sequence: CASSVGRNTEAFF.